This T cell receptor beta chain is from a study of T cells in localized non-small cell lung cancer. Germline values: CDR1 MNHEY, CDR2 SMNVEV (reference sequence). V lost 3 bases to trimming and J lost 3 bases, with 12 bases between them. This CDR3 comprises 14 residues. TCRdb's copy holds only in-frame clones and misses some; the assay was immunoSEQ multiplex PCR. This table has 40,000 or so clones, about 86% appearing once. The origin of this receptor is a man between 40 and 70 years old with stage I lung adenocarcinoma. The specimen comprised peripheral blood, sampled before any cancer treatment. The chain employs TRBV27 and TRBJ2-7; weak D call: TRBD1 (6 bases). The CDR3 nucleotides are TGTGCCAGCAGTTTGGAGAGGGGGTTCTACGAGCAGTACTTC. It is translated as CASSLERGFYEQYF.